This entry features one T cell receptor beta chain sequence. Its antigen remains unidentified. TCRdb keeps only in-frame clones here, not all; method: immunoSEQ multiplex PCR. The data hold 300,000 to 350,000 clones, with around four fifths observed a single time. This sample was included in a study of cytotoxic CD8 clonotypes in ibrutinib-treated CLL. General observations from the study: Public clonotypes, an uncommon group, contracted or remained stable on treatment.

The sequencing here drew on PBMCs, taken before ibrutinib treatment. The TCR sequence derives from a human donor with chronic lymphocytic leukemia.

The DNA for the CDR3 is TGTGCCAGCAGTTTACCCCAGACAGATACGCAGTATTTT. Residues: CASSLPQTDTQYF. V gene TRBV28 combines with J gene TRBJ2-3; no clear D. The germline V gene encodes CDR1 MDHEN and CDR2 SYDVKM. This CDR3 is built from 13 residues. The ends were cut back, 2 bases at V and 3 bases at J, with 6 bases in the middle. Together with reference TRBV28 and TRBJ2-3, the CDR3 gives the full variable domain: DVKVTQSSRYLVKRTGEKVFLECVQDMDHENMFWYRQDPGLGLRLIYFSYDVKMKEKGDIPEGYSVSREKKERFSLILESASTNQTSMYLCASSLPQTDTQYFGPGTRLTVL.